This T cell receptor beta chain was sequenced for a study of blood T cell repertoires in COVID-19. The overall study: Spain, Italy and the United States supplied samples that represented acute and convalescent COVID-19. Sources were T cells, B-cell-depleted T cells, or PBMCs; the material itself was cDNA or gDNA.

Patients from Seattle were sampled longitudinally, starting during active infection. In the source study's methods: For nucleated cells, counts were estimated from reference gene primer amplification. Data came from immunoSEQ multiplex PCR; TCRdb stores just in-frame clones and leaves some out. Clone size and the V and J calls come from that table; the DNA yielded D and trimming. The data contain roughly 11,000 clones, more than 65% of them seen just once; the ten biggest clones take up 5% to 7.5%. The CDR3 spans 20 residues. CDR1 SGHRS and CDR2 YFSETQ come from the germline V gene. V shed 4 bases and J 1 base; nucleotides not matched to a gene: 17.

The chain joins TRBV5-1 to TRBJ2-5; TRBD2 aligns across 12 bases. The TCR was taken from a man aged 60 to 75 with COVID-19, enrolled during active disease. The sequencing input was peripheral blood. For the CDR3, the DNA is TGCGCCAGCAGCCCTAGGGGGCCACTAGCGGGGGGCACTCCCCAAGAGACCCAGTACTTC. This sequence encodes CASSPRGPLAGGTPQETQYF.